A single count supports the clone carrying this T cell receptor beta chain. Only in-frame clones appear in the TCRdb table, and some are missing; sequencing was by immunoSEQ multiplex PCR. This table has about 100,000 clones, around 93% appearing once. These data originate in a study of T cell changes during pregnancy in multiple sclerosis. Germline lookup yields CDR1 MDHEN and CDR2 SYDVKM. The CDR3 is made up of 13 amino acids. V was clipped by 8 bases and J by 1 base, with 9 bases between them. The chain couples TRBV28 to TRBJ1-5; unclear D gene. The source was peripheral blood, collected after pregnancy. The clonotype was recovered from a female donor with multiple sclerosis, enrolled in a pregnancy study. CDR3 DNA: TGTGCCAGCGTCAGGCCAAGCAATCAGCCCCAGCATTTT. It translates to CASVRPSNQPQHF.